Shown below are 3 T cell receptor beta chains from a single sample sequenced in a study of T cells in narcolepsy (dated by TCRdb to 2016 to 2018). Libraries came from the immunoSEQ multiplex PCR assay. The immuneACCESS repertoire file appears here via TCRdb, limited to in-frame rearrangements. These files lack a portion of the clones; in checked studies, under half of the deficit traces to unresolved V genes, and the cause of the others is not known. For this sample there are fewer than 40,000 clones; around 83% appear just once. The ten largest clones add up to under 0.8% of the sample. Source material: memory (CD45RA-) CD4+ T cells from blood. The cell subset or site label, as the study defines it: memory T cells sorted ex vivo from peripheral blood. Receptors originate from a human donor in good health.

The gene calls are TRBV9 and TRBJ2-3; 8 positions agree with TRBD2. Trimming took 0 bases from V and 3 from J; bases not matched to a gene: 3. Germline CDR1 and CDR2: SGDLS and YYNGEE. The CDR3 spans 15 residues. The CDR3 spells CASSVVAGSTDTQYF. Here the CDR3 DNA reads TGTGCCAGCAGCGTAGTAGCGGGGTCTACAGATACGCAGTATTTT.

The V gene is TRBV28, the J gene TRBJ1-5; D not resolved. The V gene lost 5 bases and the J gene lost 1 base, with 9 bases spanning the gap. Germline V gene lookup returns CDR1 MDHEN and CDR2 SYDVKM. The CDR3 is 14 amino acids. CDR3 protein: CASSTVLSNQPQHF. For the CDR3, the DNA is TGTGCCAGCAGTACTGTGTTGAGCAATCAGCCCCAGCATTTT. Full variable domain (missing parts from reference TRBV28 and TRBJ1-5): DVKVTQSSRYLVKRTGEKVFLECVQDMDHENMFWYRQDPGLGLRLIYFSYDVKMKEKGDIPEGYSVSREKKERFSLILESASTNQTSMYLCASSTVLSNQPQHFGDGTRLSIL.

The chain links TRBV7-2 to TRBJ2-5, with TRBD2 matching 9 bases. The V gene's germline CDR1 is SGHTA and CDR2 FQGNSA. V lost 1 base to trimming and J lost 2 bases; unmatched junction nucleotides: 5. This CDR3 spans 16 amino acids. CDR3 sequence reads: CASSLGSGGVQETQYF. The DNA of the CDR3 is TGTGCCAGCAGCTTAGGTAGCGGGGGAGTACAAGAGACCCAGTACTTC.